This T cell receptor (delta chain) was identified in a study of gamma-delta chains in newborns, infants, children. Study at large: Innate gammadelta T cells reportedly expand polyclonally right after birth, driven by microbial exposure, per the title.

TCRdb re-called the reads through CATT. The data hold roughly 3,500 delta-chain clones, with under 2.5% observed a single time. This clone was seen a few times. The receptor was derived from a child who was a newborn, infant or young child, either healthy, febrile or measles-vaccinated (not recorded which). Sequenced sample: blood.

In DNA, the CDR3 is TGTGCCTGTGACCCCCTTGTACTGGGGGATACGAAGGCACAACTCTTCTTT. The encoded protein is CACDPLVLGDTKAQLFF. This chain joins TRDV2 and TRDJ2; 13 bases fit TRDD3. The CDR3 extends over 17 amino acids. After removal of 3 bases from V and 8 bases from J, the junction contained 11 bases not matched to a gene. Germline lookup yields CDR1 GEAIGNYY and CDR2 EKD.